The subject of this entry is one TCR beta chain. Its antigen is still unknown. CDR3 length equals 13 residues. Germline CDR1 is MDHEN and CDR2 is SYDVKM. Single viable CD3+CD4+CD8-CD45RO+ cells were sorted as the memory CD4+ T cells. Donors' CMV status reflects serum IgG against pp150, pp28, p38, p52. Measured with immunoSEQ multiplex PCR; TCRdb has only the in-frame clones, and not every one. The data hold 45,000 to 70,000 clones, with roughly 84% observed a single time. The data are from a study of memory CD4+ T cells and cytomegalovirus serostatus. Study overall: This sample comes from healthy Belgian adults, eight or nine CMV seropositive, approximately 22 seronegative.

Overall study results and limits: The CMV-associated TCR signature appears largely within the CD4+ memory repertoire.

The rearrangement uses TRBV28 and TRBJ1-5, with a weak D call TRBD1 (5 bases). This receptor was taken from an adult in good health and CMV-seronegative. Some clones in this sample may be carry-over from other donors' samples. The sequenced material came from memory CD4+ T cells from blood. CDR3 in DNA: TGTGCGGCGGGGCGCCGGGGCAATCAGCCCCAGCATTTT. Translated, it gives CAAGRRGNQPQHF. Complete variable domain (other parts from reference TRBV28 and TRBJ1-5): DVKVTQSSRYLVKRTGEKVFLECVQDMDHENMFWYRQDPGLGLRLIYFSYDVKMKEKGDIPEGYSVSREKKERFSLILESASTNQTSMYLCAAGRRGNQPQHFGDGTRLSIL.